This TCR beta chain appears in the sequencing data of a study of shared clonotypes between healthy human individuals. Details on this clone: As yet, its antigen is unknown.

Donors had no recently reported acute infections or vaccinations and were HIV-negative. Memory CD4+ cells were the fraction left after CD45RA+ naive selection. The germline V gene has CDR1 SGHAT and CDR2 FQDESV (reference sequence). The CDR3 contains 16 residues. V dropped 2 bases and J dropped 7; count of bases not matched to a gene: 9. Here immunoSEQ multiplex PCR was the method, and the copy in TCRdb shows in-frame clones only, minus some. The profile shows 2 million to 3 million clones, approximately 93% of them singletons. Overall study findings and caveats: Clonotypes shared by all four sorted-subset donors had higher generation probabilities than non-shared clonotypes. Naive subsets generally exceeded memory subsets in estimated richness.

The sample taken for sequencing was naive CD4+ T cells from PBMCs. Subset meaning: CD45RA+ positively selected. This sequence joins TRBV11-1 and TRBJ2-7; 12 positions agree with TRBD1. The sequence derives from a man between 18 and 29 years old in good health. Some clones in this sample may be carry-over from other donors' samples. The CDR3 DNA sequence: TGTGCCAGCAGCTTACTCTCGGGACAGGGGGCCTTTGAGCAGTACTTC. Encoded protein: CASSLLSGQGAFEQYF.